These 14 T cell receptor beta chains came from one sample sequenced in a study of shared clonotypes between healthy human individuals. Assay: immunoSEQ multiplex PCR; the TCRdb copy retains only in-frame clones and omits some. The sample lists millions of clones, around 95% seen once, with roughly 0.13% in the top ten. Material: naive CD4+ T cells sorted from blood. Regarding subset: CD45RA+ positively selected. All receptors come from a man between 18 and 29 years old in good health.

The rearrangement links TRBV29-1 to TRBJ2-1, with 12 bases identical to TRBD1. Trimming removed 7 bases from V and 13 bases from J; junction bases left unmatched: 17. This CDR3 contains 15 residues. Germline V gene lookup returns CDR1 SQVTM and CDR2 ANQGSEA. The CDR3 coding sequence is TGCAGCGCGCCTAGTTTTTCCGGGACAGGGGGCCCCCAGTTCTTC. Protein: CSAPSFSGTGGPQFF.

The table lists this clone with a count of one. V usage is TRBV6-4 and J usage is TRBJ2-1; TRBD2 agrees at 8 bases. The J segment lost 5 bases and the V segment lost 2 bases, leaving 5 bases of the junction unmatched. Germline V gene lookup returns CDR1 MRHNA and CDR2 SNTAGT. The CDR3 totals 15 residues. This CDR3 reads CASSDTGLANNEQFF. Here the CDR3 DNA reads TGTGCCAGCAGTGACACCGGACTAGCCAACAATGAGCAGTTCTTC.

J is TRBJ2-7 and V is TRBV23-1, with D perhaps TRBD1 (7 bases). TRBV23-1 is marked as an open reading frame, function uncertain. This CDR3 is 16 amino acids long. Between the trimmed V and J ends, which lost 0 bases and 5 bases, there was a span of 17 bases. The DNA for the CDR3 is TGCGCCAGCAGTCAATCCAGGGGCAGGGGGAGGCACGAGCAGTACTTC. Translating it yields CASSQSRGRGRHEQYF.

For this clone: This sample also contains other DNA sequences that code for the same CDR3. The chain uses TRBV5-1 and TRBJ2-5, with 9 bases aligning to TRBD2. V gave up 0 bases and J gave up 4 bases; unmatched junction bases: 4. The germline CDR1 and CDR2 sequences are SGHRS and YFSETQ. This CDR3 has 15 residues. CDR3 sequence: CASSLAGTSRETQYF. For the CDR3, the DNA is TGCGCCAGCAGCTTGGCCGGGACTAGCCGAGAGACCCAGTACTTC.

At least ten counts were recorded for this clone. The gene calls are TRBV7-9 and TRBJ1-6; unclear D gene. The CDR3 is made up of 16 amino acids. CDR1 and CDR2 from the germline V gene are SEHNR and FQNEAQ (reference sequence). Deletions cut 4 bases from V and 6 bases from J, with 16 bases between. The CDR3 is CASSYDRSNANSPLHF. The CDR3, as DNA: TGTGCCAGCAGCTACGATAGAAGTAACGCTAATTCACCCCTCCACTTT.

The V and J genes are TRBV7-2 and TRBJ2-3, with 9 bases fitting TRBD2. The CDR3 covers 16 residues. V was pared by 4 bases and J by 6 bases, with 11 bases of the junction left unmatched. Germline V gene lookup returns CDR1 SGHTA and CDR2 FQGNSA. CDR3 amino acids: CASSSPSRGGLDTQYF. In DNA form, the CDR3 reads TGTGCCAGCAGCTCCCCTTCGCGGGGGGGCCTGGATACGCAGTATTTT.

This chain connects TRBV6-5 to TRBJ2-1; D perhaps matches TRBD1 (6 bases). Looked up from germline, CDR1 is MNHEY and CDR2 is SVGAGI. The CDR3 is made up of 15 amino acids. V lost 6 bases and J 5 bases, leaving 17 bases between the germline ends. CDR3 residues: CASSTIGQQDNEQFF. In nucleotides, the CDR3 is TGTGCCAGCAGCACCATCGGACAGCAGGACAATGAGCAGTTCTTC.

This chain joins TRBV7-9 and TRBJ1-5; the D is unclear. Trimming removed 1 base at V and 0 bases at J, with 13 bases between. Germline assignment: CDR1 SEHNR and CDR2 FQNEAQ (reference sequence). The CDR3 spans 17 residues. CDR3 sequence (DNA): TGTGCCAGCAGCTTAGATGACCTAACCGATAGCAATCAGCCCCAGCATTTT. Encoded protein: CASSLDDLTDSNQPQHF.

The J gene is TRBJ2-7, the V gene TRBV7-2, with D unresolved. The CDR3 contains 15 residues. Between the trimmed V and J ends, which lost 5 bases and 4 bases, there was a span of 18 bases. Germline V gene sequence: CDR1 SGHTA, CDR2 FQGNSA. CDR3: CASSPFQAYIYEQYF. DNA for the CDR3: TGTGCCAGCAGCCCTTTCCAGGCCTATATTTACGAGCAGTACTTC.

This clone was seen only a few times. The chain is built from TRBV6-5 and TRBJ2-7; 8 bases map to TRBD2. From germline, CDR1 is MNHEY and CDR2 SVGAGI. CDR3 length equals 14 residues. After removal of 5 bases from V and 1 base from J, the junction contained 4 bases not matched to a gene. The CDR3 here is CASSPSGFSYEQYF. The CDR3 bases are TGTGCCAGCAGTCCTAGCGGGTTTTCCTACGAGCAGTACTTC.

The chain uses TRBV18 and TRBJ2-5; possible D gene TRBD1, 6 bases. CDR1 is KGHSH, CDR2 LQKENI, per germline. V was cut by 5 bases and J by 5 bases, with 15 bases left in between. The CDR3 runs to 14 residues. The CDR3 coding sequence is TGTGCCAGCTCAGAACGTCAGGGGTCGGAGACCCAGTACTTC. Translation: CASSERQGSETQYF.

The CDR3 sequence is CASSFNDYGYTF. CDR3 coding DNA: TGTGCCAGCAGCTTTAACGACTATGGCTACACCTTC. The chain carries TRBV7-9 and TRBJ1-2; no reliable D call. The V gene lost 3 bases and the J gene lost 3 bases, with 5 bases spanning the gap. CDR1 and CDR2 (germline): SEHNR, FQNEAQ (reference sequence). The CDR3 is made up of 12 amino acids.

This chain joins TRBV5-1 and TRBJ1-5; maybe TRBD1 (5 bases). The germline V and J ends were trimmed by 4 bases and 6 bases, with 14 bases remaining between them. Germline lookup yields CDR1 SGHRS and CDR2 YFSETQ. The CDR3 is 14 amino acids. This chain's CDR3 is CASSKEGSGQPQHF. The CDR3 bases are TGCGCCAGCAGCAAGGAGGGGTCAGGTCAGCCCCAGCATTTT.

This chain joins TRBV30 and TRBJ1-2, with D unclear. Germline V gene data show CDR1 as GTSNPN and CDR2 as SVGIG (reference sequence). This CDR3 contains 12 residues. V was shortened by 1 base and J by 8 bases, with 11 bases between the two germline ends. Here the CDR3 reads CAWSAIGPGYTF. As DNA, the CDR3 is TGTGCCTGGAGTGCCATCGGACCCGGCTACACCTTC.